These T cell receptor beta chains were read from a single sample in a study of T cell repertoires in cytomegalovirus infection. No antigen is known for these receptors. A single record per CDR3 protein comes from TCRdb applying MiXCR to the reads. This table has roughly 990,000 distinct CDR3 sequences, roughly 30% appearing once. The specimen comprised cultured CD8+ T cells from PBMCs, sampled from culture after CMV antigen stimulation. The receptor set was obtained from a human donor in good health (CMV status not recorded). Some clones in this sample may be carry-over from other donors' samples. The conserved cysteine and the conserved F or W are not part of the CDR3 here. Fields, in order: V gene, J gene, clone size, D gene, CDR3 protein. D genes are given only for firm matches. Not all rows give a size; the values are once, few, many and, for expanded clones, a class.

v_call: TRBV10-3
j_call: TRBJ1-2
clone_size: few
d_call: TRBD1
cdr3_aa: AISELQGADYGYT

v_call: TRBV7-2
j_call: TRBJ1-5
clone_size: many
d_call: .
cdr3_aa: ASSQGHYSNQPQH

v_call: TRBV2
j_call: TRBJ1-1
clone_size: .
d_call: .
cdr3_aa: ASSEPSPGPEAF

v_call: TRBV4-2
j_call: TRBJ2-1
clone_size: .
d_call: TRBD2
cdr3_aa: ASSQDPEAGGRNEQF

v_call: TRBV5-1
j_call: TRBJ1-2
clone_size: few
d_call: TRBD1
cdr3_aa: ASSPSQGAYGYT

v_call: TRBV5-1
j_call: TRBJ2-2
clone_size: .
d_call: .
cdr3_aa: ASSLEPRGTGELF

v_call: TRBV19
j_call: TRBJ1-2
clone_size: few
d_call: .
cdr3_aa: ASSIVTGTQAPGGYT

v_call: TRBV7-9
j_call: TRBJ2-1
clone_size: .
d_call: TRBD1
cdr3_aa: ASSSSTGTGDVSEQF

v_call: TRBV7-6
j_call: TRBJ1-2
clone_size: many
d_call: .
cdr3_aa: ASSAHKNYGYT

v_call: TRBV7-9
j_call: TRBJ2-2
clone_size: many
d_call: .
cdr3_aa: ASSYHDITGELF

v_call: TRBV7-8
j_call: TRBJ1-1
clone_size: .
d_call: TRBD1
cdr3_aa: ASSTPTGGGTEAF

v_call: TRBV6-5
j_call: TRBJ2-5
clone_size: once
d_call: .
cdr3_aa: ASSYGGGHRETQY

v_call: TRBV15
j_call: TRBJ1-1
clone_size: few
d_call: .
cdr3_aa: ATSREGFSNTEAF

v_call: TRBV7-9
j_call: TRBJ1-4
clone_size: few
d_call: TRBD1
cdr3_aa: ASSHRDRGRWATNEKLF

v_call: TRBV12-3/TRBV12-4
j_call: TRBJ2-1
clone_size: few
d_call: .
cdr3_aa: ASRGTLNDNEQF

v_call: TRBV27
j_call: TRBJ1-5
clone_size: few
d_call: .
cdr3_aa: ASSPGTADRQPQH

v_call: TRBV28
j_call: TRBJ1-5
clone_size: .
d_call: .
cdr3_aa: ANSLLWGNQPQH

v_call: TRBV24-1
j_call: TRBJ2-2
clone_size: few
d_call: .
cdr3_aa: ATSDLRVDPGELF

v_call: TRBV7-9
j_call: TRBJ2-7
clone_size: .
d_call: .
cdr3_aa: ASSPDSWGEQY

v_call: TRBV6-1
j_call: TRBJ2-1
clone_size: .
d_call: TRBD1
cdr3_aa: ASSMGQTPYNEQF

v_call: TRBV7-6
j_call: TRBJ1-2
clone_size: once
d_call: .
cdr3_aa: VSSLGFETTYGYT

v_call: TRBV7-2
j_call: TRBJ1-2
clone_size: many
d_call: TRBD1
cdr3_aa: ASSLDAVGQYYYGYT